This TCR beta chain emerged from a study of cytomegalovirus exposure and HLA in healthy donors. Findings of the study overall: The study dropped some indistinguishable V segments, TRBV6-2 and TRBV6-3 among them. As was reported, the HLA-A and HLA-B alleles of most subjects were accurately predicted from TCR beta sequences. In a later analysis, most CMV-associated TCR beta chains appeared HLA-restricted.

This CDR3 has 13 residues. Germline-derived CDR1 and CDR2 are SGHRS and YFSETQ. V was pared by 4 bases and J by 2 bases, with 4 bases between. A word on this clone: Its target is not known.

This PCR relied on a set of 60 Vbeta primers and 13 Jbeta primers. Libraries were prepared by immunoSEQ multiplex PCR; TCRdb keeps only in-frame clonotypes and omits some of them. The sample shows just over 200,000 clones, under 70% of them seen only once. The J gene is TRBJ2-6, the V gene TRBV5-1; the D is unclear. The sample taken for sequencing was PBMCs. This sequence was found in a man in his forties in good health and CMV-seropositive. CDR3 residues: CASSPAGANVLTF. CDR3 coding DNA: TGCGCCAGCAGCCCCGCTGGGGCCAACGTCCTGACTTTC.